These T cell receptor beta chains were read from a single sample in a study of T cell changes during pregnancy in multiple sclerosis. This table comes from immunoSEQ multiplex PCR, and its TCRdb copy is limited to in-frame clones, with some not included. The sample consists of about 75,000 clones, more than 70% of them appearing once. The sequencing here drew on peripheral blood, taken in the first trimester of pregnancy. The receptors come from a female donor in good health, enrolled as a control in a pregnancy study. Both conserved end residues are part of each CDR3. The D gene is left open where the match is weak. Clone size is not always given. Where it is, it says once, few, many or a class for expanded clones.

D: TRBD2; V: TRBV19; size: NA; J: TRBJ2-1; CDR3: CASSIGVAGDPEQFF; DNA: TGTGCCAGTAGTATTGGGGTAGCGGGGGATCCTGAGCAGTTCTTC
D: TRBD1; V: TRBV7-9; size: NA; J: TRBJ1-1; CDR3: CASSWGQGDGRTEAFF; DNA: TGTGCCAGCAGCTGGGGACAGGGGGACGGAAGAACTGAAGCTTTCTTT
D: TRBD2; V: TRBV6-4; size: NA; J: TRBJ2-3; CDR3: CASSLSGGAGTDTQYF; DNA: TGTGCCAGCAGTCTTAGCGGGGGGGCCGGTACAGATACGCAGTATTTT
D: NA; V: TRBV28; size: NA; J: TRBJ1-5; CDR3: CASSSSHQPQHF; DNA: TGTGCCAGCAGCTCCTCCCATCAGCCCCAGCATTTT
D: TRBD2; V: TRBV4-2; size: few; J: TRBJ2-6; CDR3: CASSQEFRGGPNGANVLTF; DNA: TGTGCCAGCAGCCAGGAGTTTCGGGGGGGGCCGAACGGGGCCAACGTCCTGACTTTC
D: TRBD1; V: TRBV6-1; size: NA; J: TRBJ1-4; CDR3: CASHRGGDEKLFF; DNA: TGTGCCAGCCACAGGGGGGGGGATGAAAAACTGTTTTTT
D: NA; V: TRBV28; size: NA; J: TRBJ2-4; CDR3: CASSLAIRDYDKNIQYF; DNA: TGTGCCAGCAGTTTAGCCATTCGGGATTATGACAAAAACATTCAGTACTTC
D: TRBD1; V: TRBV5-8; size: NA; J: TRBJ2-5; CDR3: CASSTIRDSSPETQYF; DNA: TGTGCCAGCAGCACGATTCGGGACAGCTCCCCTGAAACCCAGTACTTC
D: TRBD1; V: TRBV5-5; size: NA; J: TRBJ1-3; CDR3: CASSLGQGIENTIYF; DNA: TGTGCCAGCAGCTTGGGACAGGGGATCGAAAACACCATATATTTT
D: NA; V: TRBV21-1; size: NA; J: TRBJ2-1; CDR3: CAKGTSQRDEQFF; DNA: TGTGCCAAGGGGACTTCACAAAGGGATGAGCAGTTCTTC
D: NA; V: TRBV5-5; size: NA; J: TRBJ1-5; CDR3: CASSLRSGTQGQPQHF; DNA: TGTGCCAGCAGCTTGAGGAGTGGGACACAAGGTCAGCCCCAGCATTTT
D: NA; V: TRBV2; size: NA; J: TRBJ2-5; CDR3: CASSEDRTTQETQYF; DNA: TGTGCCAGCAGTGAAGACAGGACGACTCAAGAGACCCAGTACTTC
D: TRBD2; V: TRBV5-6; size: NA; J: TRBJ2-1; CDR3: CASSFVLAGDNEQFF; DNA: TGTGCCAGCAGCTTTGTACTAGCGGGGGACAATGAGCAGTTCTTC
D: TRBD1; V: TRBV7-6; size: NA; J: TRBJ1-1; CDR3: CASSLRGPNTEAFF; DNA: TGTGCCAGCAGCTTAAGGGGGCCCAACACTGAAGCTTTCTTT
D: TRBD1; V: TRBV4-1; size: NA; J: TRBJ1-3; CDR3: CASSSQRLRDSLQDTSGNTIYF; DNA: TGCGCCAGCAGCTCTCAGCGCCTCCGGGACAGCTTACAGGACACCTCTGGAAACACCATATATTTT
D: TRBD1; V: TRBV5-1; size: NA; J: TRBJ2-7; CDR3: CASSLQQGAYEQYF; DNA: TGCGCCAGCAGCTTGCAACAGGGGGCCTACGAGCAGTACTTC
D: NA; V: TRBV27; size: NA; J: TRBJ1-5; CDR3: CASSLIGLAHSNQPQHF; DNA: TGTGCCAGCAGTTTAATCGGGTTAGCCCATAGCAATCAGCCCCAGCATTTT
D: NA; V: TRBV11-3; size: NA; J: TRBJ2-2; CDR3: CASSRRGDTGELFF; DNA: TGTGCCAGCAGCCGCAGGGGTGACACCGGGGAGCTGTTTTTT
D: TRBD1; V: TRBV6-5; size: NA; J: TRBJ1-1; CDR3: CASRSPGGNEAFF; DNA: TGTGCCAGCAGATCCCCAGGGGGCAATGAAGCTTTCTTT
D: NA; V: TRBV20-1; size: NA; J: TRBJ2-3; CDR3: CSARGGTHQYF; DNA: TGCAGTGCTAGAGGGGGGACACATCAGTATTTT
D: NA; V: TRBV28; size: NA; J: TRBJ2-7; CDR3: CASSFTGTSYEQYF; DNA: TGTGCCAGCAGTTTTACAGGGACCTCCTACGAGCAGTACTTC
D: NA; V: TRBV4-3; size: once; J: TRBJ1-2; CDR3: CASSPLVFINYGYTF; DNA: TGCGCCAGCAGCCCCCTCGTGTTTATTAACTATGGCTACACCTTC
D: NA; V: TRBV6-1; size: NA; J: TRBJ1-1; CDR3: CASTVRTLNTEAFF; DNA: TGTGCCAGCACCGTTAGGACATTGAACACTGAAGCTTTCTTT
D: NA; V: TRBV2; size: NA; J: TRBJ1-2; CDR3: CASSASPQNYGYTF; DNA: TGTGCCAGCAGCGCTTCGCCACAGAACTATGGCTACACCTTC
D: NA; V: TRBV7-8; size: NA; J: TRBJ1-1; CDR3: CASSGHRMNTEAFF; DNA: TGTGCCAGCAGCGGGCACCGGATGAACACTGAAGCTTTCTTT
D: TRBD1; V: TRBV6-5; size: NA; J: TRBJ2-4; CDR3: CASSYGQVGDIQYF; DNA: TGTGCCAGCAGCTATGGACAGGTCGGGGACATTCAGTACTTC
D: NA; V: TRBV7-6; size: NA; J: TRBJ2-1; CDR3: CASSFPELYNEQFF; DNA: TGTGCCAGCAGCTTCCCTGAGCTCTACAATGAGCAGTTCTTC
D: TRBD1; V: TRBV4-1; size: NA; J: TRBJ2-5; CDR3: CASSQGKAGGSETQYF; DNA: TGCGCCAGCAGCCAAGGAAAGGCAGGGGGATCTGAGACCCAGTACTTC
D: TRBD1; V: TRBV4-3; size: NA; J: TRBJ1-1; CDR3: CASKVGRGATEAFF; DNA: TGCGCCAGCAAGGTAGGCAGGGGGGCCACTGAAGCTTTCTTT
D: NA; V: TRBV7-2; size: once; J: TRBJ2-2; CDR3: CASSFAVDGTGELFF; DNA: TGTGCCAGCAGCTTTGCGGTTGACGGGACCGGGGAGCTGTTTTTT
D: TRBD1; V: TRBV10-1; size: NA; J: TRBJ1-5; CDR3: CASRDRGFQPQHF; DNA: TGCGCCAGCAGGGACAGGGGGTTTCAGCCCCAGCATTTT
D: TRBD1; V: TRBV6-1; size: NA; J: TRBJ1-2; CDR3: CASSQGTGDGYTF; DNA: TGTGCCAGCAGTCAAGGGACAGGGGACGGCTACACCTTC
D: NA; V: TRBV30; size: NA; J: TRBJ2-1; CDR3: CAWRPGLPYNEQFF; DNA: TGTGCCTGGAGACCGGGACTGCCCTACAATGAGCAGTTCTTC
D: NA; V: TRBV11-2; size: few; J: TRBJ2-1; CDR3: CASSNTRELHYNEQFF; DNA: TGTGCCAGCAGCAACACCAGGGAACTACACTACAATGAGCAGTTCTTC
D: NA; V: TRBV28; size: few; J: TRBJ1-1; CDR3: CASSLPGAEAFF; DNA: TGTGCCAGCAGCCTCCCAGGGGCTGAAGCTTTCTTT
D: NA; V: TRBV4-2; size: NA; J: TRBJ2-3; CDR3: CASSRPGGDTQYF; DNA: TGTGCCAGCAGCCGACCGGGTGGGGATACGCAGTATTTT
D: NA; V: TRBV4-3; size: NA; J: TRBJ1-6; CDR3: CASSQDTRDVYSPLHF; DNA: TGCGCCAGCAGCCAAGATACGCGGGACGTCTATTCACCCCTCCACTTT
D: NA; V: TRBV30; size: few; J: TRBJ1-1; CDR3: CAWSVDSHTEAFF; DNA: TGTGCCTGGAGTGTAGACAGCCACACTGAAGCTTTCTTT
D: TRBD1; V: TRBV7-2; size: once; J: TRBJ1-2; CDR3: CASSPRDSHGYTF; DNA: TGTGCCAGCAGCCCGCGGGACAGCCATGGCTACACCTTC
D: TRBD1; V: TRBV19; size: NA; J: TRBJ2-3; CDR3: CASSIYTGTGKYF; DNA: TGTGCCAGTAGTATTTATACCGGGACAGGGAAGTATTTT
D: NA; V: TRBV28; size: NA; J: TRBJ2-3; CDR3: CASIPLTSIGTDTQYF; DNA: TGTGCCAGCATCCCTCTGACTAGTATCGGCACAGATACGCAGTATTTT
D: TRBD2; V: TRBV5-6; size: once; J: TRBJ2-3; CDR3: CASSLGTSRGTTDTQYF; DNA: TGTGCCAGCAGCCTCGGGACTAGTCGGGGAACCACAGATACGCAGTATTTT
D: TRBD2; V: TRBV27; size: NA; J: TRBJ2-1; CDR3: CASSSAGGSYNEQFF; DNA: TGTGCCAGCAGTTCGGCGGGAGGCTCCTACAATGAGCAGTTCTTC
D: NA; V: TRBV10-3; size: NA; J: TRBJ1-6; CDR3: CAISETGVLASLHF; DNA: TGTGCCATCAGTGAGACGGGTGTGTTAGCCTCCCTCCACTTT
D: TRBD1; V: TRBV7-7; size: NA; J: TRBJ2-5; CDR3: CASSLAGQGETQYF; DNA: TGTGCTAGCAGCTTAGCCGGACAGGGAGAGACCCAGTACTTC
D: TRBD1; V: TRBV9; size: NA; J: TRBJ1-6; CDR3: CASSSQTGANSPLHF; DNA: TGTGCCAGCAGCTCACAGACAGGGGCTAATTCACCCCTCCACTTT
D: TRBD1; V: TRBV5-1; size: NA; J: TRBJ1-1; CDR3: CASSTEPGQGFTEAFF; DNA: TGCGCCAGCAGCACCGAACCGGGACAGGGGTTTACTGAAGCTTTCTTT
D: NA; V: TRBV6-5; size: NA; J: TRBJ1-4; CDR3: CASSSSRQGGEKLFF; DNA: NA
D: TRBD1; V: TRBV5-1; size: NA; J: TRBJ1-1; CDR3: CASSLTGANTEAFF; DNA: TGCGCCAGCAGCTTGACAGGGGCGAACACTGAAGCTTTCTTT
D: NA; V: TRBV5-1; size: once; J: TRBJ1-1; CDR3: CASSLAQEKRAFF; DNA: TGCGCCAGCAGCTTGGCACAGGAGAAAAGGGCTTTCTTT
D: NA; V: TRBV19; size: NA; J: TRBJ2-5; CDR3: CASSDIQVHQETQYF; DNA: TGTGCCAGTAGTGACATACAGGTACACCAAGAGACCCAGTACTTC
D: NA; V: TRBV23-1; size: NA; J: TRBJ1-5; CDR3: CASPDQPQHF; DNA: TGCGCCAGCCCGGATCAGCCCCAGCATTTT
D: TRBD2; V: TRBV5-4; size: NA; J: TRBJ2-1; CDR3: CASSPGGAHDEQFF; DNA: TGTGCCAGCAGCCCCGGGGGGGCCCATGATGAGCAGTTCTTC
D: TRBD2; V: TRBV28; size: NA; J: TRBJ2-3; CDR3: CASSLLRGGVGPDTQYF; DNA: TGTGCCAGCAGTTTACTCCGGGGGGGAGTAGGCCCAGATACGCAGTATTTT